This T cell receptor (beta chain) was observed in a study of post-analysis software for immune sequencing data. Study at large: Disease trajectories encompassed relapsing-remitting, secondary progressive and progressive-relapsing multiple sclerosis. General observations from the study: Batch-mates among the samples co-clustered strongly by F measure. Compared with controls, patients showed significantly lower normalized Chao1 diversity.

About this clonotype: Its antigen is still unknown.

The library was made from cDNA and included unique molecular identifiers. With roughly 0.85 to 11 million T cells as the source, 500,000 to 650,000 cDNA molecules resulted. Each CDR3 protein is one row after TCRdb ran MiXCR on the PCR reads. This table holds approximately 360,000 distinct CDR3 sequences, roughly 36% found once. This TCR was recovered from a girl aged 10 to 17 with multiple sclerosis. Sequenced sample: blood.

The CDR3 sequence: CASRKGGGLNEQFF. The CDR3 bases are TGTGCCAGCAGAAAGGGCGGCGGTCTTAATGAGCAGTTCTTC. This chain joins TRBV6-2 or TRBV6-3 and TRBJ2-1, with unresolved D. From germline, CDR1 is MNHEY and CDR2 SVGEGT. The CDR3 covers 14 residues. V dropped 6 bases and J dropped 7 bases, with 16 bases sitting between them.